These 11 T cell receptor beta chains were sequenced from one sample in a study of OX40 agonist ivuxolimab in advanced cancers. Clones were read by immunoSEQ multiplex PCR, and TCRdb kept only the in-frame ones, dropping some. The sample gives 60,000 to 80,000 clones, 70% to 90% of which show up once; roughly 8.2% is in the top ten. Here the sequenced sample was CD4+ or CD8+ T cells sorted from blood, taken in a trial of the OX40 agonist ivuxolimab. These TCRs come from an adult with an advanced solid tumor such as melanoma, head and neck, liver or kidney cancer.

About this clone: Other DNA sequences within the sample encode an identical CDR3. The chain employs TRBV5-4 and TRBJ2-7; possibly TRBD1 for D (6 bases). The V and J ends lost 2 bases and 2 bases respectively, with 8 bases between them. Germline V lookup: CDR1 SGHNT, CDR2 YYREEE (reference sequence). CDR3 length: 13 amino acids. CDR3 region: CASSFTGTYEQYF. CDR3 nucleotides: TGTGCCAGCAGCTTCACAGGGACCTACGAGCAGTACTTC.

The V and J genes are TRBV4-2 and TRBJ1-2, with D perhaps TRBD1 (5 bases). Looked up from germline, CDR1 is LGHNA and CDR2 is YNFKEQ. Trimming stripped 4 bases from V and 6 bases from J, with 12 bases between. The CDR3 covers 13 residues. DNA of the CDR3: TGTGCCAGCAGCCTGAGGGGAGACGATGGCTACACCTTC. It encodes CASSLRGDDGYTF.

In DNA, the CDR3 is TGCGCCAGCAGCTTGGTAGCGGGGGTGAACACCGGGGAGCTGTTTTTT. Encoded protein: CASSLVAGVNTGELFF. The chain recombines TRBV5-1 with TRBJ2-2; TRBD2 aligns across 9 bases. CDR3 length: 16 amino acids. Germline V CDR1 and CDR2: SGHRS, YFSETQ. The J segment lost 1 base and the V segment lost 0 bases, leaving 1 base of the junction unmatched.

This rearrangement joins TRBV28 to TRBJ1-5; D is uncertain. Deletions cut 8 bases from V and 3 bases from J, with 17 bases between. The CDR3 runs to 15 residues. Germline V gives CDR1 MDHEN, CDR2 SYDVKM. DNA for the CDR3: TGTGCCAGCCTCGGTCGGGAAACCTACAATCAGCCCCAGCATTTT. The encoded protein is CASLGRETYNQPQHF.

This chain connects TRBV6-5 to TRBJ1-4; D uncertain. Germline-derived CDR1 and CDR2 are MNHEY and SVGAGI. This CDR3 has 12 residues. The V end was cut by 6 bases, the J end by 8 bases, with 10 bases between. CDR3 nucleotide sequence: TGTGCCAGCAGGGACGAGTTGGAAAAACTGTTTTTT. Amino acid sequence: CASRDELEKLFF.

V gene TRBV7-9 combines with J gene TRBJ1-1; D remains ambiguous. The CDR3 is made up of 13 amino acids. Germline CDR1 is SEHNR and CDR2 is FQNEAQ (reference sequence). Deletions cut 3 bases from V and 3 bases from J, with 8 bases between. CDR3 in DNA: TGTGCCAGCAGCTTTCCAGGCTACACTGAAGCTTTCTTT. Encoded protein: CASSFPGYTEAFF.

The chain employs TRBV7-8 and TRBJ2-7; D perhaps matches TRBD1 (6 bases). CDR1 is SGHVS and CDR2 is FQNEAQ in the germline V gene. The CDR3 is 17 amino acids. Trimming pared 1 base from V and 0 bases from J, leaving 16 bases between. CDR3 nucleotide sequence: TGTGCCAGCAGCTTAGTAGGACAGACCTTCAGCTCCTACGAGCAGTACTTC. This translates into CASSLVGQTFSSYEQYF.

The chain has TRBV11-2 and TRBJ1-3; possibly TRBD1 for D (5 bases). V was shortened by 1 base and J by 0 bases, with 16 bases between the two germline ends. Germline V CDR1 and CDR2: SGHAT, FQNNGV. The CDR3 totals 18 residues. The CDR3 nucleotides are TGTGCCAGCAGCTTAGTGCGGGACCGATATAGCTCTGGAAACACCATATATTTT. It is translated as CASSLVRDRYSSGNTIYF.

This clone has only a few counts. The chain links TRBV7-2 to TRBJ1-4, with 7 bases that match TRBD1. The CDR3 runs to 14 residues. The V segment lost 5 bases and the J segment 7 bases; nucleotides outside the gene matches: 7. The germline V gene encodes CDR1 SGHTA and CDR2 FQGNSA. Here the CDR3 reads CASSQGGGSEKLFF. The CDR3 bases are TGTGCCAGCAGCCAGGGGGGAGGGAGTGAAAAACTGTTTTTT.

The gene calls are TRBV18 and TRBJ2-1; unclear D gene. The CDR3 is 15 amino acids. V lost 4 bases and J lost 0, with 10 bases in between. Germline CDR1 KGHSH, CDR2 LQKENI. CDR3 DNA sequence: TGTGCCAGCTCACAGTCCCCGAACTCCTACAATGAGCAGTTCTTC. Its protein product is CASSQSPNSYNEQFF.

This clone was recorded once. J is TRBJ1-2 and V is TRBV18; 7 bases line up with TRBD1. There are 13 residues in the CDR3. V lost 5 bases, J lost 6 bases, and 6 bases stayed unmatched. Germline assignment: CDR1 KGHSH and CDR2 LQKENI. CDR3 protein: CASSSRTGDGYTF. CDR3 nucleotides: TGTGCCAGCTCATCCCGGACAGGAGATGGCTACACCTTC.